Presented here are 7 T cell receptor beta chains from one specimen sequenced in a study of T cells in lung cancer brain metastases. The method was immunoSEQ multiplex PCR; TCRdb's version includes in-frame clones alone and lacks a portion of them. The sample records several thousand clones, over 65% being singletons. What was sequenced was tumor tissue from a brain metastasis. Source of these receptors: a woman aged 45-65 years with non-small cell lung cancer that had spread to the brain.

This chain connects TRBV11-1 to TRBJ2-5; D gene unclear. CDR3 size: 12 residues. CDR1 and CDR2 (germline): SGHAT, FQDESV (reference sequence). V gave up 6 bases and J gave up 0 bases, with 5 bases separating them. In nucleotides, the CDR3 is TGTGCCAGCAGACGCGACCAAGAGACCCAGTACTTC. Translation gives CASRRDQETQYF.

The chain is built from TRBV28 and TRBJ2-6; D might be TRBD1 or TRBD2, each matching 5 bases. V gave up 7 bases and J gave up 1 base, with 8 bases separating them. This CDR3 comprises 14 residues. Germline assignment: CDR1 MDHEN and CDR2 SYDVKM. For the CDR3, the DNA is TGTGCCAGCACCTGGGGGTCTGGGGCCAACGTCCTGACTTTC. It translates to CASTWGSGANVLTF.

This clone was picked up a small number of times. V and J are TRBV19 and TRBJ2-3; 10 positions match TRBD2. CDR3 length equals 14 residues. The germline V gene encodes CDR1 LNHDA and CDR2 SQIVND (reference sequence). Trimming took 5 bases from V and 4 from J; bases not matched to a gene: 3. The CDR3 loop reads CASSSSGSSDTQYF. The CDR3 DNA follows: TGTGCCAGTAGTTCTAGCGGGAGTTCAGATACGCAGTATTTT. The entire variable domain, with the rest obtained from reference TRBV19 and TRBJ2-3, is as follows: DGGITQSPKYLFRKEGQNVTLSCEQNLNHDAMYWYRQDPGQGLRLIYYSQIVNDFQKGDIAEGYSVSREKKESFPLTVTSAQKNPTAFYLCASSSSGSSDTQYFGPGTRLTVL.

V is TRBV5-1 and J is TRBJ2-2; D gene unclear. Germline V gives CDR1 SGHRS, CDR2 YFSETQ. The V gene lost 4 bases and the J gene lost 1 base, with 8 bases spanning the gap. The CDR3 is 14 residues long. CDR3: CASSPTRNTGELFF. CDR3 coding DNA: TGCGCCAGCAGCCCTACACGGAACACCGGGGAGCTGTTTTTT. Complete variable domain (other parts from reference TRBV5-1 and TRBJ2-2): KAGVTQTPRYLIKTRGQQVTLSCSPISGHRSVSWYQQTPGQGLQFLFEYFSETQRNKGNFPGRFSGRQFSNSRSEMNVSTLELGDSALYLCASSPTRNTGELFFGEGSRLTVL.

On this clone itself: At one end the junction does not follow the germline gene, possibly because of a read error. The rearrangement uses TRBV9 and TRBJ1-1; D gene unclear. The V gene's germline CDR1 is SGDLS and CDR2 YYNGEE. This CDR3 is built from 15 residues. The CDR3 protein is CASSVEGKGKTETFF. The CDR3 DNA reads as TGTGCCAGCAGCGTAGAGGGAAAGGGAAAAACTGAAACTTTCTTT.

This sequence joins TRBV6-5 and TRBJ2-1; D gene uncertain. CDR3 length: 14 residues. The germline V gene encodes CDR1 MNHEY and CDR2 SVGAGI. The ends were cut back, 1 base at V and 7 bases at J, with 11 bases in the middle. The CDR3 spells CASSYLGRENEQFF. CDR3 nucleotides: TGTGCCAGCAGTTACTTGGGCCGTGAAAATGAGCAGTTCTTC.

Of note for this clone: Other DNA sequences of this sample code for an identical CDR3. The V gene is TRBV27, the J gene TRBJ2-5, with 10 positions matching TRBD2. Germline V CDR1 and CDR2: MNHEY, SMNVEV (reference sequence). The junction had 12 bases not matched to a gene; V was cut back by 9 bases and J by 2 bases. The CDR3 contains 16 residues. For the CDR3, the DNA is TGTGCCAGTAGTCCCCGTCTAGCGGGAGAGCAAGAGACCCAGTACTTC. Its translation: CASSPRLAGEQETQYF.